Listed below are T cell receptor beta chains from one sample, sequenced in a study of blood T cells in healthy people across ages. TCRdb ran MiXCR on the 5' RACE reads and lists one entry per CDR3 protein. Of 650,000 to 900,000 distinct CDR3 sequences listed, 62% are singletons. The sample comprised blood. The receptors stem from a man younger than 40 in good health. Both conserved end residues are part of each CDR3. D genes are given only for firm matches. Clone size is not always given. Where it is, it says once, few, many or a class for expanded clones.

>TRBJ2-3|NA|NA|TRBV6-4|14
CASSAARPTDTQYF
TGTGCCAGCAGTGCGGCCAGGCCCACAGATACGCAGTATTTT
>TRBJ2-4|TRBD1|NA|TRBV4-2|15
CASSLGQGEPNIQYF
TGTGCCAGCAGCCTAGGACAGGGGGAACCTAACATTCAGTACTTC
>TRBJ2-1|TRBD2|NA|TRBV2|16
CASTSQASGGAAEQFF
TGTGCCAGCACCTCACAGGCTAGCGGGGGGGCGGCTGAGCAGTTCTTC
>TRBJ2-1|TRBD2|NA|TRBV20-1|13
CSTDGGAYNEQFF
TGCAGCACCGACGGGGGGGCCTACAATGAGCAGTTCTTC
>TRBJ2-1|TRBD1|NA|TRBV10-3|12
CATDTGGDEQFF
TGTGCCACGGACACAGGGGGCGATGAGCAGTTCTTC
>TRBJ2-3|TRBD2|NA|TRBV27|17
CASSKYLLADNTDTQYF
TGTGCCAGCAGTAAATACTTACTAGCGGATAACACAGATACGCAGTATTTT
>TRBJ2-7|NA|NA|TRBV4-1|15
CASSQVQNPNPEQYF
TGCGCCAGCAGCCAAGTCCAGAACCCTAACCCCGAGCAGTACTTC
>TRBJ2-7|NA|NA|TRBV3-1|12
CASSQFGREQYF
TGTGCCAGCAGCCAATTTGGGAGGGAGCAGTACTTC
>TRBJ2-1|TRBD1|few|TRBV6-6|11
CASSYGTGKFF
TGTGCCAGCAGTTACGGGACAGGGAAGTTCTTC
>TRBJ2-3|TRBD2|NA|TRBV13|16
CASSQQTSGGADTQYF
TGTGCCAGCAGCCAACAAACTAGCGGGGGCGCAGATACGCAGTATTTT
>TRBJ2-5|NA|NA|TRBV5-1|14
CASSFVQSSGTQYF
TGCGCCAGCAGCTTCGTGCAATCCTCTGGGACCCAGTACTTC
>TRBJ2-3|NA|NA|TRBV7-2|16
CASSSSGLTSTDTQYF
TGTGCCAGCAGCTCCAGCGGTCTGACTAGCACAGATACGCAGTATTTT
>TRBJ1-4|NA|few|TRBV7-9|14
CASSSDFSIEKLFF
TGTGCCAGCAGCTCGGACTTTTCCATTGAAAAACTGTTTTTT
>TRBJ2-3|TRBD1|NA|TRBV2|15
CASGGQAGRGDTQYF
TGTGCCAGCGGGGGACAGGCGGGAAGGGGGGATACGCAGTATTTT
>TRBJ2-3|NA|NA|TRBV6-5|17
CASSYLGISGDPLTQYF
TGTGCCAGCAGTTACCTTGGGATTAGCGGAGACCCCCTTACGCAGTATTTT
>TRBJ1-3|NA|few|TRBV5-1|16
CASSVQPGVSGNTIYF
TGCGCCAGCAGCGTTCAACCGGGGGTCTCTGGAAACACCATATATTTT
>TRBJ2-5|NA|NA|TRBV3-1|12
CASSQDPYQQYF
TGTGCCAGCAGCCAAGACCCCTACCAGCAGTACTTC
>TRBJ2-1|NA|NA|TRBV9|16
CARSVSGRASYNEQFF
TGTGCCAGAAGCGTATCGGGACGGGCATCCTACAATGAGCAGTTCTTC
>TRBJ1-2|NA|many|TRBV4-3|16
CASSQDLSDYAYGYTF
TGCGCCAGCAGCCAAGATCTCTCGGATTACGCCTATGGCTACACCTTC
>TRBJ2-7|TRBD1|many|TRBV29-1|14
CSVSSGGQFNEQYF
TGCAGCGTTTCCTCAGGGGGCCAGTTTAACGAGCAGTACTTC
>TRBJ2-7|NA|few|TRBV20-1|15
CSARVAGSPSYEQYF
TGCAGTGCTAGAGTAGCCGGGTCTCCCTCCTACGAGCAGTACTTC
>TRBJ2-1|NA|few|TRBV4-3|17
CASSQDWSISSYNEQFF
TGCGCCAGCAGCCAAGATTGGAGTATTAGCTCCTACAATGAGCAGTTCTTC
>TRBJ1-3|NA|NA|TRBV7-2|14
CASSYEGAGNTIYF
TGTGCCAGCAGCTACGAGGGGGCTGGAAACACCATATATTTT
>TRBJ2-1|NA|NA|TRBV27|15
CASSLSGQIYNEQFF
TGTGCCAGCAGTTTATCTGGACAAATCTACAATGAGCAGTTCTTC
>TRBJ2-5|NA|NA|TRBV12-3/TRBV12-4|18
CASSLSEGWGGSWKTQYF
TGTGCCAGCAGTTTATCCGAGGGTTGGGGTGGGTCGTGGAAGACCCAGTACTTC
>TRBJ2-1|TRBD2|NA|TRBV9|16
CASSVDPAGSYNEQFF
TGTGCCAGCAGCGTAGATCCAGCGGGGTCCTACAATGAGCAGTTCTTC
>TRBJ2-6|NA|NA|TRBV6-5|15
CASTGTTAGANVLTF
TGTGCCAGCACGGGGACGACGGCTGGGGCCAACGTCCTGACTTTC